The 13 T cell receptor beta chains below were found in one sample sequenced in a study of tumor and adjacent non-tumor tissue in lung cancer. A modified ARM-PCR protocol with three rounds of nested PCR amplified TCRbeta. One entry per CDR3 protein, called by TCRdb with MiXCR from the multiplex PCR reads. This sample has about 79,000 distinct CDR3 sequences, with over 60% found just once. The template was RNA from unsorted bulk tissue. Source material: lung tumor tissue. The receptors were sampled from a woman aged 40 to 50 with non-small cell lung cancer.

This clonotype was seen once. A read error may produce the germline difference seen at one junction end. The chain combines TRBV28 with TRBJ2-1; 10 bases agree with TRBD2. The germline V gene encodes CDR1 MDHEN and CDR2 SYDVKM. The CDR3 runs 21 residues. CDR3 sequence: CVSSPLTLGTSVRTAFDEQFF. CDR3 coding DNA: TGTGTCAGCAGTCCCCTAACCCTGGGGACTAGCGTGAGGACCGCGTTCGATGAGCAGTTCTTC. Combining the CDR3 with reference TRBV28 and TRBJ2-1 gives the whole variable domain DVKVTQSSRYLVKRTGEKVFLECVQDMDHENMFWYRQDPGLGLRLIYFSYDVKMKEKGDIPEGYSVSREKKERFSLILESASTNQTSMYLCVSSPLTLGTSVRTAFDEQFFGPGTRLTVL.

This clonotype has a count of ten or more. The gene calls are TRBV5-1 and TRBJ2-5, with 7 bases lining up with TRBD1. V lost 2 bases, J lost 2 bases, and 6 bases stayed unmatched. This CDR3 is built from 15 residues. CDR1 is SGHRS and CDR2 is YFSETQ in the germline V gene. In nucleotides, the CDR3 is TGCGCCAGCAGCTTCCATGGACAGGCTCAAGAGACCCAGTACTTC. Residues: CASSFHGQAQETQYF.

The J gene is TRBJ1-4, the V gene TRBV20-1; a weak D match, TRBD1 (5 bases). CDR1 DFQATT and CDR2 SNEGSKA come from the germline V gene (reference sequence). V was trimmed by 4 bases and J by 13 bases, leaving 13 bases between them. The CDR3 loop spans 11 amino acids. In nucleotides, the CDR3 is TGCAGTGCTATACCCGATAGGGGACTGTTTTTT. Residues: CSAIPDRGLFF.

The rearrangement uses TRBV5-4 and TRBJ2-2, with TRBD2 matching 7 bases. After removal of 0 bases from V and 7 bases from J, the junction contained 12 bases not matched to a gene. This CDR3 has 17 residues. CDR1 and CDR2 (germline): SGHNT, YYREEE (reference sequence). CDR3 sequence: CASSLAGRKREVGELFF. The CDR3 nucleotides read TGTGCCAGCAGCTTGGCCGGGAGGAAACGGGAGGTCGGGGAGCTGTTTTTT.

This chain links TRBV7-9 with TRBJ2-5, with a possible D match to TRBD1 (5 bases). Germline CDR1 is SEHNR and CDR2 is FQNEAQ (reference sequence). V was trimmed by 4 bases and J by 0 bases, leaving 6 bases between them. This CDR3 is 13 amino acids long. DNA for the CDR3: TGTGCCAGCAGCTCGGACAACCAAGAGACCCAGTACTTC. Translating it yields CASSSDNQETQYF.

This clonotype has a single count. This chain uses TRBV6-5 with TRBJ1-1; the D is unclear. Germline CDR1 and CDR2: MNHEY and SVGAGI. The V gene lost 6 bases and the J gene lost 5 bases, with 16 bases spanning the gap. CDR3 size: 14 residues. The CDR3 reads CASRHRQISTEAFF. In nucleotides, the CDR3 is TGTGCCAGCAGACACCGGCAGATTTCGACTGAAGCTTTCTTT.

This clonotype was observed many times. The chain carries TRBV6-2 or TRBV6-3 and TRBJ1-2; unclear D gene. Germline CDR1 MNHEY, CDR2 SVGEGT. The CDR3 is 12 amino acids. Deletions cut 1 base from V and 6 bases from J, with 6 bases between. CDR3 sequence: CASSYFGDGYTF. The CDR3 nucleotides are TGTGCCAGCAGTTACTTCGGAGATGGCTACACCTTC.

There are a few counts of this clonotype. One end of the junction varies from germline; a read error may be responsible. The chain joins TRBV20-1 to TRBJ2-5; no reliable D call. Germline CDR1 is DFQATT and CDR2 is SNEGSKA (reference sequence). The CDR3 sequence is 13 residues long. CDR3 region: CRPSFPNEPFPNF. The DNA for the CDR3 is TGCAGGCCGAGCTTCCCAAATGAGCCCTTCCCGAACTTC.

Notes on this clonotype: A read error may be the cause here, since a much bigger clone is one base away. The chain links TRBV5-4 to TRBJ1-6; D call uncertain. Germline V gives CDR1 SGHNT, CDR2 YYREEE (reference sequence). This CDR3 spans 13 amino acids. DNA of the CDR3: TGTACCAGCAGCGAAAGGAGGTTCTCACCCCTCCACTTT. Encoded protein: CTSSERRFSPLHF.

V and J are TRBV28 and TRBJ1-5; 7 bases align to TRBD1. The ends lost 6 bases at V and 4 bases at J; junction bases unmatched: 9. The CDR3 consists of 15 residues. Germline CDR1 reads MDHEN; CDR2 reads SYDVKM. The CDR3 DNA reads as TGTGCCAGCAGCACCGCCGGGACAGTAAATCAGCCCCAGCATTTT. As protein: CASSTAGTVNQPQHF.

Note on this clonotype: Its ends do not fully match the called genes, so a read error is possible. This chain links TRBV11-2 with TRBJ2-1, with 11 nucleotides matching TRBD2. CDR1 and CDR2 from the germline V gene are SGHAT and FQNNGV. CDR3 length: 18 amino acids. The CDR3 here is CASSSLIVTSGGLREQFF. The CDR3 DNA reads as TGCGCCAGCAGCTCGCTCATCGTAACTAGCGGGGGACTAAGGGAGCAGTTTTTC.

On this clonotype: The missing conserved phenylalanine or tryptophan at the end of this CDR3 makes a read error likely. The rearrangement uses TRBV30 and TRBJ2-5; tentative D call: TRBD2 (5 bases). V was trimmed by 3 bases and J by 3 bases, leaving 5 bases between them. This CDR3 has 11 amino acids. Germline V gene data show CDR1 as GTSNPN and CDR2 as SVGIG (reference sequence). CDR3 residues: CAWSGKETQYS. The CDR3 nucleotides are TGTGCCTGGAGCGGGAAAGAGACCCAGTACTCC.

Points on this clonotype: This likely comes from a read error, as the CDR3 has no conserved phenylalanine or tryptophan at its end. The chain couples TRBV7-2 to TRBJ1-1; D perhaps matches TRBD1 (5 bases). Germline V gene sequence: CDR1 SGHTA, CDR2 FQGNSA. The CDR3 totals 13 residues. The CDR3 DNA follows: TGCGCCAACAGCTTAGGGGAGACCACTGGAGCTTTCTCT. It encodes CANSLGETTGAFS.